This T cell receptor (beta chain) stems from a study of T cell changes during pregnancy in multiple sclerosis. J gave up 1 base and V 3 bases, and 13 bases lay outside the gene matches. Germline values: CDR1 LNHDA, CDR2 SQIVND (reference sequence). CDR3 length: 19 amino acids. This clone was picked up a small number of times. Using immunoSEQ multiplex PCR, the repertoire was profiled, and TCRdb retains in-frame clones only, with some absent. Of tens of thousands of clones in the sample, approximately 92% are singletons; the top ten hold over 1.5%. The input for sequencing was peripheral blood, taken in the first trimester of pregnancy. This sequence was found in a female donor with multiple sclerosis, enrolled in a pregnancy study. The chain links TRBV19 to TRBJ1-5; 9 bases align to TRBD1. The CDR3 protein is CASSIPPAGTGLSNQPQHF. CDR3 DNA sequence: TGTGCCAGTAGTATTCCGCCAGCCGGGACAGGGCTAAGCAATCAGCCCCAGCATTTT.